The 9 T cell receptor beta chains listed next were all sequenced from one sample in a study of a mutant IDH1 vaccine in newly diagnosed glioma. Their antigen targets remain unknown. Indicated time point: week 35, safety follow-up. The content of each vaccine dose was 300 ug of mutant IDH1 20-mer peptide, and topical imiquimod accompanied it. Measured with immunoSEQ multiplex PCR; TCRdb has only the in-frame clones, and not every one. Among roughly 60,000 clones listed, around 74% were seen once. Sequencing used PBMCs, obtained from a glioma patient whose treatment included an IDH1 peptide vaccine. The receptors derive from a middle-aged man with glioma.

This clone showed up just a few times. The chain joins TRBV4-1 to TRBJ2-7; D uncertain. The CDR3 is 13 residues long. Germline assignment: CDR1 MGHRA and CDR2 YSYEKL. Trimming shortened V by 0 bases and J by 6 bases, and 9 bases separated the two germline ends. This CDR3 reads CASSQDPLGEQYF. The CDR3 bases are TGCGCCAGCAGCCAAGACCCTCTAGGCGAGCAGTACTTC.

The CDR3 coding sequence is TGCGCCAGCAGCCAAGATCACGGGAAAGAGCAGTTCTTC. Translation: CASSQDHGKEQFF. The rearrangement uses TRBV4-3 and TRBJ2-1, with a possible D match to TRBD2 (5 bases). Germline V gene lookup returns CDR1 LGHNA and CDR2 YSLEER. Trimming took off 0 bases at V and 10 bases at J, with 10 bases between the two ends. The CDR3 totals 13 residues.

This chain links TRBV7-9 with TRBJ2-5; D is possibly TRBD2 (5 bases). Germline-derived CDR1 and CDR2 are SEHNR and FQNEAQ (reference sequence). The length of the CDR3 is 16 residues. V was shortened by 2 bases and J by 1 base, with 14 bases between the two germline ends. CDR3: CASSLNHGGPQETQYF. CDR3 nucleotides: TGTGCCAGCAGCTTAAATCATGGAGGACCCCAAGAGACCCAGTACTTC.

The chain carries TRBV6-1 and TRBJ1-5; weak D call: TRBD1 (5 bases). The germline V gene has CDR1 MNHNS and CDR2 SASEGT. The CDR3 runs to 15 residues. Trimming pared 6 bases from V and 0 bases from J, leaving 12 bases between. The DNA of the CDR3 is TGTGCCAGCAGGAGGGACGGAGATAGCAATCAGCCCCAGCATTTT. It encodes CASRRDGDSNQPQHF.

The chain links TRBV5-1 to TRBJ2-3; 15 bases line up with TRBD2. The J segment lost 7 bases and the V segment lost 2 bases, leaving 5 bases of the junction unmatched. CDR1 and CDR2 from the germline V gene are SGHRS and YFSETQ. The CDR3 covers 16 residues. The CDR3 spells CASSFGTSGGTNTQYF. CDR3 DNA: TGCGCCAGCAGCTTTGGGACTAGCGGGGGGACGAATACGCAGTATTTT.

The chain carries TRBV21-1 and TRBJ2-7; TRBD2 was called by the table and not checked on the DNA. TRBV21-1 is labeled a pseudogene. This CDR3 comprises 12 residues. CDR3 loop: CASSNRLDEQYF. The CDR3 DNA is TGTGCCAGCAGCAATCGGTTAGACGAGCAGTACTTC.

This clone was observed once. The CDR3 here is CAWSIGGDTEAFF. DNA of the CDR3: TGTGCCTGGAGTATTGGCGGGGACACTGAAGCTTTCTTT. The chain couples TRBV30 to TRBJ1-1; D is unresolved. Deletions cut 2 bases from V and 3 bases from J, with 10 bases between. Germline CDR1 reads GTSNPN; CDR2 reads SVGIG (reference sequence). The CDR3 is 13 amino acids.

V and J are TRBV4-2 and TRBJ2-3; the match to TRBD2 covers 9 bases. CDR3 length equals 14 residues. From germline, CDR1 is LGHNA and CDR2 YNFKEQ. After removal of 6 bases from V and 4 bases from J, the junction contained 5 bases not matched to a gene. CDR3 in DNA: TGTGCCAGCAGAGGCGGGGGGGCCGCAGATACGCAGTATTTT. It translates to CASRGGGAADTQYF.

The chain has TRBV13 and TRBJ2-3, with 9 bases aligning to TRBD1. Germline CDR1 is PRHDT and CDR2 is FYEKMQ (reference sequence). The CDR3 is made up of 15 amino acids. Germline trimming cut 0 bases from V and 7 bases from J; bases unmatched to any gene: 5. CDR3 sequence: CASSLGGTGLNTQYF. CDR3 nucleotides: TGTGCCAGCAGCTTAGGCGGGACAGGGCTGAATACGCAGTATTTT.